Sequencing of this TCR beta chain was carried out in a study of T cell clones after liver transplantation. This table comes from immunoSEQ multiplex PCR, and its TCRdb copy is limited to in-frame clones, with some not included. The table lists fewer than 110,000 clones, 80% to 90% of them singletons. Sample: CD4+ T cells from blood, taken about 50 months after liver transplant. The TCR sequence derives from a human patient who received a liver transplant. The graft donor may be the source of some T cells.

The CDR3 nucleotides are TGTGCCAGCAGCCAAGAGGAAAAATCGAATGAAAAACTGTTTTTT. Translation gives CASSQEEKSNEKLFF. The chain carries TRBV4-2 and TRBJ1-4, with D uncertain. There are 15 residues in the CDR3. Germline assignment: CDR1 LGHNA and CDR2 YNFKEQ. Between the trimmed V and J ends, which lost 0 bases and 5 bases, there was a span of 10 bases.